This TCR beta chain was recovered during a study of T-cell memory formation after mild COVID-19 (dated by TCRdb to the early 2020s). Study-wide context: Most TCR sequence clusters were specific to one of the two donors. Longitudinal TCRalpha and TCRbeta repertoire sequencing tracked T-cell clones expanding and contracting after mild COVID-19 in a couple of donors. Two young, previously healthy adult volunteers made up the cohort, one male and one female. General findings and caveats noted by the study authors: Some responding clones were detected in pre-infection memory, suggesting pre-existing cross-reactive memory T cells joined the SARS-CoV-2 response. Clones contracting from day 15 to 85 had balanced CD4/CD8 phenotypes, while a second wave expanding from day 15 to 37 was biased towards CD4+. SARS-CoV-2 specificity was not confirmed for the second-wave clones peaking on day 37. Only a couple of mild cases were covered by the study, and larger cohorts that include severe cases with pre-infection samples were considered necessary. Contracting CD4+ clones were located mainly in the CM and EM memory subsets, whereas CD8+ clones were found to be enriched in EMRA.

TCRdb records Illumina NovaSeq 6000 as the sequencer. cDNA libraries for TCRalpha and TCRbeta were prepared by 5'RACE using constant-segment primers, with sample barcodes and unique molecular identifiers added. RNA was extracted from every sample with Trizol reagent. Libraries were amplified in two PCR steps, with a second sample barcode and Illumina TruSeq adapters added in the second step. The libraries were sequenced on an Illumina NovaSeq using 2 x 150 bp paired-end reads. Under the source paper's analysis protocol: Demultiplexing of reads and collapsing into UMI-guided consensus sequences were performed with migec v1.2.7. With mixcr v2.1.11, UMI consensuses were aligned to TRA and TRB V and J templates and assembled into clonotypes. Expanded or contracted clonotypes were those called significant by both edgeR and NoisET, with noise models trained on biological replicates. For edgeR calls, a false discovery rate-adjusted p below 0.01 and a log2 fold-change threshold of 1 were applied. PCA with hierarchical clustering of max-normalized trajectories of the 1000 most abundant clonotypes was used as exploratory dynamics analysis. The CD4 or CD8 phenotype of responding clones was assigned using the separately sequenced CD4+ and CD8+ repertoires. TCRdb reprocessing: public reads trimmed at Q25 with fastp, clones called with MiXCR, in-frame beta chains kept. Every distinct CDR3 protein forms one entry, paired with its most common genes and DNA. It is TCRdb's table, rather than the study itself, that gives the V and J calls and clone size. The sample table shows 350,000 or so distinct CDR3 sequences, and 20% to 25% are seen once. Of the sample, under 15% is held by the ten largest clones.

PBMCs were isolated by Ficoll-Paque density gradient centrifugation. Points on this clonotype: Its cognate antigen has yet to be identified. Base qualities are not provided; no much larger clone lies one nucleotide away.

The sample taken for sequencing was PBMCs or a T cell subset sorted from them (not recorded which). This TCR derives from an adult woman who had mild COVID-19 (a few samples of this study predate the infection). The sample titles of this study are shuffled in the database, so cell type and time point are left out; the donor was told from shared clones.

CDR3 sequence: CASTPLFAGGETQYF. At the DNA level, the sequence is TGCGCCAGCACCCCCCTTTTTGCGGGGGGGGAGACCCAGTACTTC. The rearrangement joined TRBV4-1 to TRBJ2-5, with 9 bases matching TRBD2. The germline V gene provides CDR1 MGHRA and CDR2 YSYEKL. Its CDR3 holds 15 amino acids, cysteine through phenylalanine. The entry retains the CDR3 DNA only, 45 bases that are in frame from base 1. For this chain, trimming is 7 bases at the V end and 5 bases at the J end, and the number of junction bases without a gene match is 11.